The entry that follows covers one T cell receptor (beta chain) sequence. The target antigen is unknown. The CDR3 totals 15 residues. CDR1 and CDR2 from the germline V gene are LGHDT and YNNKEL (reference sequence). Between the trimmed V and J ends, which lost 0 bases and 4 bases, there was a span of 12 bases. The sample belongs to a study of blood T cells in healthy people across ages. Study results and caveats: Researchers said unsorted PBMCs prevented a conclusive naive versus antigen-experienced comparison. Across samples, TCR beta diversity tracked strongly with naive T cell percentage.

A second 7 to 11 cycle PCR used barcoded and J-beta primers. TCRdb analysed the 5' RACE reads with MiXCR anew, one entry per CDR3 protein. This table has around 780,000 distinct CDR3 sequences, 56% appearing once. Each donor's blood draw was 8.5 to 10 milliliters of peripheral blood. The sample comprised blood. The V and J genes are TRBV3-1 and TRBJ1-2; possibly TRBD1 for D (6 bases). This sequence was found in a man aged 40-55 years in good health. The CDR3 DNA follows: TGTGCCAGCAGCCAAGATTCAGGGGCGCCCTATGGCTACACCTTC. This gives the protein CASSQDSGAPYGYTF.